The 32 T cell receptor beta chains in this list originate from one sample, sequenced in a study of shared clonotypes between healthy human individuals. The protocol was immunoSEQ multiplex PCR, while the TCRdb copy is restricted to in-frame clones and leaves out a portion. The sample shows roughly 1,500,000 clones, 95% to 99% of them seen only once. The sample consisted of naive CD4+ T cells sorted from blood. Subset specified: CD45RA+ positively selected. The receptors come from a man under 40 in good health.

V is TRBV19 and J is TRBJ2-1; 12 nucleotides match TRBD1. CDR3 size: 15 residues. CDR1 LNHDA and CDR2 SQIVND come from the germline V gene (reference sequence). With 7 bases clipped from V and 8 bases from J, the junction kept 9 bases outside the gene matches. In DNA form, the CDR3 reads TGTGCCAGTAACGGTGGGGACAGGGGGCAAGATGAGCAGTTCTTC. Residues: CASNGGDRGQDEQFF.

V usage is TRBV6-1 and J usage is TRBJ2-7, with TRBD2 as a possible D gene (5 bases). V was cut by 7 bases and J by 2 bases, with 12 bases left in between. The germline V gene encodes CDR1 MNHNS and CDR2 SASEGT. The CDR3 has 13 residues. As DNA, the CDR3 is TGTGCCAGCAATACCGGGATCCCCTACGAGCAGTACTTC. Translation gives CASNTGIPYEQYF.

The chain couples TRBV7-2 to TRBJ1-3, with D possibly being TRBD1 (5 bases). CDR3 size: 13 residues. CDR1 and CDR2 (germline): SGHTA, FQGNSA. V lost 3 bases to trimming and J lost 8 bases, with 11 bases between them. This chain's CDR3 is CASSFSGAYTIYF. The CDR3 region has the DNA TGTGCCAGCAGCTTTTCCGGGGCTTACACCATATATTTT.

The chain links TRBV5-1 to TRBJ2-1; D uncertain. The CDR3 extends over 12 amino acids. V was cut by 4 bases and J by 10 bases, with 12 bases left in between. CDR1 SGHRS and CDR2 YFSETQ come from the germline V gene. Here the CDR3 DNA reads TGCGCCAGCAGCCAACCGACCTCCGAGCAGTTCTTC. Translation: CASSQPTSEQFF.

For this clone: Germline is not matched at one junction end, which may reflect a read error. The chain has TRBV7-2 and TRBJ2-7; 8 bases are a match to TRBD2. The germline gives CDR1 SGHTA, CDR2 FQGNSA. The CDR3 is 15 residues long. The CDR3 loop reads CASSLAGLYSYEQYF. CDR3 sequence (DNA): TGTGCCAGCAGCCTAGCGGGCCTATACTCCTACGAGCAGTACTTC.

The V call is TRBV7-9, the J call TRBJ1-2; tentatively, D is TRBD1 (6 bases). CDR1 SEHNR and CDR2 FQNEAQ come from the germline V gene (reference sequence). CDR3 length equals 15 residues. V lost 3 bases and J 1 base, leaving 12 bases between the germline ends. The CDR3 is CASSLGAPSNYGYTF. In nucleotides, the CDR3 is TGTGCCAGCAGCTTGGGGGCTCCCAGTAACTATGGCTACACCTTC.

The J gene is TRBJ2-7, the V gene TRBV5-8; 9 nucleotides align to TRBD1. In germline, CDR1 is SGHTS, CDR2 YDEGEE. The J segment lost 2 bases and the V segment lost 6 bases, leaving 3 bases of the junction unmatched. This CDR3 has 13 amino acids. The CDR3 DNA reads as TGTGCCAGCAACCGACAGGGGGCCTACGAGCAGTACTTC. This gives the protein CASNRQGAYEQYF. The full variable domain, rest sourced from reference TRBV5-8 and TRBJ2-7, is EAGVTQSPTHLIKTRGQQATLRCSPISGHTSVYWYQQALGLGLQFLLWYDEGEERNRGNFPPRFSGRQFPNYSSELNVNALELEDSALYLCASNRQGAYEQYFGPGTRLTVT.

This sequence joins TRBV6-5 and TRBJ2-7; the match to TRBD2 covers 8 bases. After removal of 8 bases from V and 6 bases from J, the junction contained 6 bases not matched to a gene. This CDR3 has 12 residues. In germline, CDR1 is MNHEY, CDR2 SVGAGI. Written as DNA, the CDR3 is TGTGCCAGCCGACGGGGGGGTTCCGAGCAGTACTTC. Its translation is CASRRGGSEQYF.

The chain uses TRBV9 and TRBJ2-1; D possibly corresponds to TRBD1 (5 bases). V gave up 0 bases and J gave up 3 bases, with 10 bases separating them. The germline gives CDR1 SGDLS, CDR2 YYNGEE. The CDR3 contains 15 residues. The CDR3 nucleotides read TGTGCCAGCAGCGTAGACTCAGGGAACTACAATGAGCAGTTCTTC. Its protein product is CASSVDSGNYNEQFF.

The chain joins TRBV27 to TRBJ2-7; no clear D. The ends were cut back, 3 bases at V and 4 bases at J, with 13 bases in the middle. Germline CDR1 reads MNHEY; CDR2 reads SMNVEV (reference sequence). The length of the CDR3 is 14 residues. CDR3 coding DNA: TGTGCCAGCAGTTTTAATTCAGGAGCATACGAGCAGTACTTC. Protein sequence: CASSFNSGAYEQYF.

The chain joins TRBV6-5 to TRBJ2-5; D gene ambiguous. Germline V gene sequence: CDR1 MNHEY, CDR2 SVGAGI. V shed 5 bases and J shed 7 bases, with 17 bases lying between them. This CDR3 has 14 amino acids. The CDR3 here is CASSIGPNSGTQYF. The CDR3, as DNA: TGTGCCAGCAGTATCGGACCCAATAGTGGGACCCAGTACTTC.

This chain links TRBV7-9 with TRBJ2-1, with 10 bases aligning to TRBD1. Germline-derived CDR1 and CDR2 are SEHNR and FQNEAQ (reference sequence). Trimming at V came to 5 bases and at J to 7 bases, leaving 20 bases not matched to a gene. The CDR3 runs to 19 residues. This chain's CDR3 is CASSPSINSTGGRKNEQFF. The DNA for the CDR3 is TGTGCCAGCAGCCCGAGCATAAACTCGACAGGGGGCAGAAAAAATGAGCAGTTCTTC.

This chain joins TRBV11-2 and TRBJ2-4, with no clear D. Trimming stripped 5 bases from V and 7 bases from J, with 15 bases between. Per germline, CDR1 SGHAT and CDR2 FQNNGV. The length of the CDR3 is 14 residues. The chain's CDR3 is CASSPVSWANIQYF. The DNA of the CDR3 is TGTGCCAGCAGCCCTGTGTCTTGGGCCAACATTCAGTACTTC.

To note about this clone: This CDR3 is also generated by other DNA sequences in the sample. The chain links TRBV5-1 to TRBJ1-1, with a possible D match to TRBD1 (5 bases). V lost 1 base and J lost 2, with 12 bases in between. Germline V lookup: CDR1 SGHRS, CDR2 YFSETQ. CDR3 size: 15 residues. CDR3 protein: CASSLSGTANTEAFF. Here the CDR3 DNA reads TGCGCCAGCAGCTTGAGCGGGACGGCTAACACTGAAGCTTTCTTT.

The rearrangement uses TRBV7-9 and TRBJ2-7; D may correspond to TRBD1 or TRBD2 (5 bases each). This CDR3 spans 12 amino acids. The germline CDR1 and CDR2 sequences are SEHNR and FQNEAQ (reference sequence). V dropped 4 bases and J dropped 6 bases, with 10 bases sitting between them. This chain's CDR3 is CASSSGRVEQYF. The CDR3 DNA follows: TGTGCCAGCAGCTCGGGACGGGTCGAGCAGTACTTC.

This chain joins TRBV10-1 and TRBJ2-7; D unclear. Germline-derived CDR1 and CDR2 are WNHNN and SYGVQD (reference sequence). The germline V and J ends were trimmed by 4 bases and 2 bases, with 12 bases remaining between them. The CDR3 covers 14 residues. The CDR3 nucleotides are TGCGCCAGCAGTGTAAACAGATACGCCTACGAGCAGTACTTC. Translating it yields CASSVNRYAYEQYF.

The V call is TRBV11-2, the J call TRBJ2-7; a weak D match, TRBD2 (5 bases). The CDR3 consists of 15 residues. Trimming cost V 0 bases and J 2 bases, with 11 bases left between them. The germline CDR1 and CDR2 sequences are SGHAT and FQNNGV. The CDR3 loop is CASSLDPGRAYEQYF. In nucleotides, the CDR3 is TGTGCCAGCAGCTTAGATCCTGGGAGAGCCTACGAGCAGTACTTC.

This clone was counted a single time. This chain uses TRBV5-4 with TRBJ2-4; 9 bases line up with TRBD1. Per the germline V gene, CDR1 is SGHNT and CDR2 is YYREEE (reference sequence). The CDR3 extends over 14 amino acids. Trimming took 3 bases from V and 14 from J; bases not matched to a gene: 12. The CDR3 region has the DNA TGTGCCAGCAGCTCATCCGGGACAGGGTATCTAGAGTACTTC. Residues: CASSSSGTGYLEYF.

CDR3 in amino acids: CASSEARGYTEAFF. CDR3 DNA sequence: TGTGCCAGCAGTGAAGCGCGGGGGTACACTGAAGCTTTCTTT. The chain uses TRBV2 and TRBJ1-1, with a tentative D call TRBD1 (5 bases). Looked up from germline, CDR1 is SNHLY and CDR2 is FYNNEI. The length of the CDR3 is 14 residues. Trimming pared 0 bases from V and 3 bases from J, leaving 8 bases between.

This chain joins TRBV5-6 and TRBJ1-2; D unresolved. Trimming pared 0 bases from V and 1 base from J, leaving 10 bases between. CDR1 is SGHDT, CDR2 YYEEEE, per germline. The CDR3 is 15 residues long. The CDR3 DNA is TGTGCCAGCAGCTTGGCAGGCAGGATTAACTATGGCTACACCTTC. Residues: CASSLAGRINYGYTF.

This chain uses TRBV9 with TRBJ2-1, with 13 nucleotides matching TRBD2. This CDR3 is 17 amino acids long. Germline-derived CDR1 and CDR2 are SGDLS and YYNGEE. With 0 bases clipped from V and 5 bases from J, the junction kept 5 bases outside the gene matches. The CDR3 here is CASSVETSGRVHNEQFF. DNA of the CDR3: TGTGCCAGCAGCGTAGAAACTAGCGGGAGGGTACACAATGAGCAGTTCTTC.

This clone was counted once. Here the CDR3 reads CASSLGGAGNEQFF. The CDR3 nucleotides are TGCGCCAGCAGTTTGGGGGGCGCGGGGAATGAGCAGTTCTTC. The chain has TRBV10-1 and TRBJ2-1, with D perhaps matching TRBD1 or TRBD2 (6 bases each). The germline CDR1 and CDR2 sequences are WNHNN and SYGVQD (reference sequence). The germline V and J ends were trimmed by 5 bases and 7 bases, with 15 bases remaining between them. The CDR3 runs to 14 residues.

This chain joins TRBV5-8 and TRBJ1-3, with D perhaps matching TRBD1 (6 bases). The CDR3 has 18 residues. V lost 0 bases and J 1 base, leaving 17 bases between the germline ends. Germline CDR1 reads SGHTS; CDR2 reads YDEGEE. The chain's CDR3 is CASSLVAGALFSGNTIYF. The DNA of the CDR3 is TGTGCCAGCAGCTTGGTGGCAGGGGCGCTATTTTCTGGAAACACCATATATTTT.

Comments on this clone: This sample includes further DNA sequences coding for the same CDR3. The chain uses TRBV14 and TRBJ2-7; D gene ambiguous. This CDR3 comprises 12 residues. With 1 base removed from V and 7 bases from J, the gap between germline ends came to 8 bases. Germline V CDR1 and CDR2: SGHDN, FVKESK. CDR3 sequence (DNA): TGTGCCAGCAGCCAAGCAAGGGTTGAGCAGTACTTC. Amino acid sequence: CASSQARVEQYF.

J is TRBJ2-2 and V is TRBV7-9, with D perhaps matching TRBD1 (5 bases). The CDR3 extends over 14 amino acids. Trimming removed 5 bases at V and 5 bases at J, with 12 bases between. Germline CDR1 is SEHNR and CDR2 is FQNEAQ (reference sequence). Here the CDR3 DNA reads TGTGCCAGCAGCATACAGACAGAGACCGGGGAGCTGTTTTTT. Translation gives CASSIQTETGELFF.

This chain connects TRBV2 to TRBJ1-1; 7 bases align to TRBD1. The CDR3 covers 14 residues. Germline-derived CDR1 and CDR2 are SNHLY and FYNNEI. The V segment lost 6 bases and the J segment 1 base; nucleotides outside the gene matches: 5. CDR3 residues: CASRQRTGNTEAFF. The CDR3 bases are TGTGCCAGCAGACAAAGGACAGGGAACACTGAAGCTTTCTTT.

The chain has TRBV5-6 and TRBJ2-3, with D hard to call. CDR3 length: 14 amino acids. Trimming stripped 4 bases from V and 2 bases from J, with 11 bases between. Germline assignment: CDR1 SGHDT and CDR2 YYEEEE. The CDR3 DNA reads TGTGCCAGCAGCCGAAAACACCTCACAGATACGCAGTATTTT. It specifies CASSRKHLTDTQYF. The variable domain in full, completed from reference TRBV5-6 and TRBJ2-3, reads DAGVTQSPTHLIKTRGQQVTLRCSPKSGHDTVSWYQQALGQGPQFIFQYYEEEERQRGNFPDRFSGHQFPNYSSELNVNALLLGDSALYLCASSRKHLTDTQYFGPGTRLTVL.

The chain employs TRBV5-4 and TRBJ2-1, with 7 positions matching TRBD2. Germline assignment: CDR1 SGHNT and CDR2 YYREEE (reference sequence). CDR3 size: 18 residues. The V segment lost 0 bases and the J segment 7 bases; nucleotides outside the gene matches: 16. The CDR3 region is CASSLGGFSAGVSNEQFF. The CDR3 region has the DNA TGTGCCAGCAGCTTGGGAGGGTTTTCGGCGGGAGTAAGTAATGAGCAGTTCTTC.

This chain joins TRBV4-2 and TRBJ2-5, with TRBD2 matching 11 bases. The V and J ends lost 1 base and 2 bases, in that order; junction bases with no gene match: 3. The CDR3 covers 16 residues. Germline CDR1 and CDR2: LGHNA and YNFKEQ. Here the CDR3 DNA reads TGTGCCAGCAGCCAAGTTAGCGGGAGGGATCAAGAGACCCAGTACTTC. It translates to CASSQVSGRDQETQYF.

The chain combines TRBV6-5 with TRBJ2-2; unclear D gene. Germline V gene lookup returns CDR1 MNHEY and CDR2 SVGAGI. Trimming left V 8 bases short and J 5 bases short, with 6 bases between. The CDR3 covers 11 residues. CDR3 sequence reads: CASGLTGELFF. CDR3 bases: TGTGCCAGCGGCTTGACCGGGGAGCTGTTTTTT.

The chain is built from TRBV30 and TRBJ2-5; D remains ambiguous. This CDR3 has 13 residues. Germline CDR1 is GTSNPN and CDR2 is SVGIG (reference sequence). V was pared by 2 bases and J by 7 bases, with 14 bases between. The DNA for the CDR3 is TGTGCCTGGAGTAAGAGTGGGGTGGGGACCCAGTACTTC. It is translated as CAWSKSGVGTQYF.

This chain connects TRBV28 to TRBJ2-7, with 11 nucleotides matching TRBD1. V was clipped by 5 bases and J by 7 bases; unmatched bases: 10. The CDR3 covers 15 residues. The V gene's germline CDR1 is MDHEN and CDR2 SYDVKM. In nucleotides, the CDR3 is TGTGCCAGCAGTCCGGGACAGGGGGGCCTGGGGGAGCAGTACTTC. Encoded protein: CASSPGQGGLGEQYF.